The 15 T cell receptor beta chains listed next were all sequenced from one sample in a study of blood T cell repertoires in COVID-19. Produced via immunoSEQ multiplex PCR; TCRdb's table is partial and in-frame only. This sample has over 150,000 clones, with about 88% found just once. Sequencing was carried out using peripheral blood. These receptors were collected from a man aged 35 to 55 with acute or convalescent COVID-19.

There are a few counts of this clone. J is TRBJ2-7 and V is TRBV12-3 or TRBV12-4, with 8 bases fitting TRBD1. Losses at the gene ends were 6 bases for V and 3 bases for J; bases not matched to a gene: 1. The CDR3 loop spans 12 amino acids. CDR3 protein: CASRDRGYEQYF. The CDR3 DNA reads TGTGCCAGCAGAGACAGGGGCTACGAGCAGTACTTC.

The chain links TRBV5-4 to TRBJ2-1, with TRBD1 matching over 8 bases. The length of the CDR3 is 12 residues. The V and J ends lost 4 bases and 9 bases, in that order; junction bases with no gene match: 3. The germline V gene encodes CDR1 SGHNT and CDR2 YYREEE (reference sequence). The CDR3 nucleotides read TGTGCCAGCAGCAAACAGGGGGGTGAGCAGTTCTTC. It specifies CASSKQGGEQFF.

The J gene is TRBJ2-2, the V gene TRBV9, with 7 bases fitting TRBD1. Germline CDR1 reads SGDLS; CDR2 reads YYNGEE. The CDR3 is 14 residues long. V shed 3 bases, J shed 3 bases, and the junction held 2 bases outside the gene matches. CDR3 DNA sequence: TGTGCCAGCAGCGCGACAGGGTACACCGGGGAGCTGTTTTTT. Its protein is CASSATGYTGELFF. Looking up the rest from reference TRBV9 and TRBJ2-2 gives the full variable domain: DSGVTQTPKHLITATGQRVTLRCSPRSGDLSVYWYQQSLDQGLQFLIQYYNGEERAKGNILERFSAQQFPDLHSELNLSSLELGDSALYFCASSATGYTGELFFGEGSRLTVL.

Concerning this clone: Other DNA sequences within the sample encode an identical CDR3. This chain uses TRBV4-2 with TRBJ2-2; D is uncertain. Germline V gene lookup returns CDR1 LGHNA and CDR2 YNFKEQ. CDR3 length: 15 residues. V was cut by 0 bases and J by 0 bases, with 5 bases left in between. CDR3 sequence (DNA): TGTGCCAGCAGCCAAGAACACGCGAACACCGGGGAGCTGTTTTTT. Its translation: CASSQEHANTGELFF.

The chain recombines TRBV6-4 with TRBJ1-4, with no clear D. Germline V gene sequence: CDR1 MRHNA, CDR2 SNTAGT. The CDR3 has 15 residues. Trimming left V 6 bases short and J 1 base short, with 12 bases between. CDR3 loop: CASSGRAGTNEKLFF. The CDR3 nucleotides read TGTGCCAGCAGCGGACGAGCGGGAACTAATGAAAAACTGTTTTTT.

The gene calls are TRBV6-5 and TRBJ1-3, with D uncertain. The CDR3 loop spans 15 amino acids. The germline gives CDR1 MNHEY, CDR2 SVGAGI. V dropped 0 bases and J dropped 5 bases, with 11 bases sitting between them. The CDR3 bases are TGTGCCAGCAGTTACTCGCCGGGGAAGAGAAACACCATATATTTT. Its protein is CASSYSPGKRNTIYF.

The gene calls are TRBV5-1 and TRBJ2-1, with 9 positions matching TRBD1. Germline values: CDR1 SGHRS, CDR2 YFSETQ. This CDR3 has 16 amino acids. After removal of 4 bases from V and 2 bases from J, the junction contained 7 bases not matched to a gene. The CDR3 DNA reads as TGCGCCAGCAGCATCTTCGGGACAGGGACCTACAATGAGCAGTTCTTC. Its protein product is CASSIFGTGTYNEQFF.

V gene TRBV10-3 combines with J gene TRBJ1-1, with 7 bases lining up with TRBD1. CDR1 is ENHRY, CDR2 SYGVKD, per germline. Trimming removed 7 bases from V and 7 bases from J; junction bases left unmatched: 9. The CDR3 runs 13 residues. The CDR3 spells CAITRDRESEAFF. Written as DNA, the CDR3 is TGTGCCATCACCCGAGACAGGGAGAGTGAAGCTTTCTTT.

This chain connects TRBV28 to TRBJ1-2, with D tentatively TRBD1 (6 bases). Trimming took off 5 bases at V and 6 bases at J, with 22 bases between the two ends. This CDR3 spans 16 amino acids. Germline CDR1 is MDHEN and CDR2 is SYDVKM. CDR3 residues: CASSPPTLGGGHGYTF. The CDR3 bases are TGTGCCAGCAGTCCCCCGACCCTGGGGGGGGGCCATGGCTACACCTTC.

V gene TRBV18 combines with J gene TRBJ1-1; D not certain. In germline, CDR1 is KGHSH, CDR2 LQKENI. This CDR3 is 15 amino acids long. Trimming took off 5 bases at V and 1 base at J, with 14 bases between the two ends. CDR3 region: CASSNNPTANTEAFF. Written as DNA, the CDR3 is TGTGCCAGCTCAAATAACCCCACAGCGAACACTGAAGCTTTCTTT.

This chain uses TRBV7-2 with TRBJ1-3; D ambiguous. Germline V gene data show CDR1 as SGHTA and CDR2 as FQGNSA. This CDR3 is built from 13 residues. V lost 5 bases and J lost 4, with 9 bases in between. The CDR3 sequence is CASSLLSGNTIYF. CDR3 bases: TGTGCCAGCAGCCTCCTATCCGGAAACACCATATATTTT.

This chain joins TRBV5-6 and TRBJ1-1; a weak D match, TRBD1 (5 bases). The CDR3 is 14 amino acids. Germline V gene lookup returns CDR1 SGHDT and CDR2 YYEEEE. Trimming removed 4 bases at V and 4 bases at J, with 14 bases between. CDR3 loop: CASSPGRAFTEAFF. The DNA for the CDR3 is TGTGCCAGCAGCCCGGGCAGGGCCTTCACTGAAGCTTTCTTT.

The V call is TRBV7-2, the J call TRBJ1-4, with TRBD1 identical over 7 bases. Trimming removed 4 bases from V and 0 bases from J; junction bases left unmatched: 5. The length of the CDR3 is 16 residues. Germline loops: CDR1 SGHTA, CDR2 FQGNSA. The CDR3 here is CASSSGQITTNEKLFF. For the CDR3, the DNA is TGTGCCAGCAGCTCGGGACAGATAACAACTAATGAAAAACTGTTTTTT.

This clone was counted a single time. The chain combines TRBV3-1 (or the pseudogene TRBV3-2) with TRBJ2-4; tentatively, D is TRBD2 (5 bases). This CDR3 spans 16 amino acids. V shed 1 base and J shed 0 bases, with 10 bases lying between them. Germline V CDR1 and CDR2: LGHDT, YNNKEL (reference sequence). CDR3 region: CASSQGSGLAKNIQYF. The DNA of the CDR3 is TGTGCCAGCAGCCAAGGAAGCGGTCTAGCCAAAAACATTCAGTACTTC.

The V and J genes are TRBV7-8 and TRBJ1-1; TRBD1 aligns across 10 bases. The CDR3 extends over 15 amino acids. Germline V lookup: CDR1 SGHVS, CDR2 FQNEAQ. V was pared by 3 bases and J by 1 base, with 2 bases of the junction left unmatched. The CDR3 nucleotides are TGTGCCAGCAGCTTTTGGACAGGGGGGAACACTGAAGCTTTCTTT. It yields the protein CASSFWTGGNTEAFF.